This T cell receptor beta chain is from a study of T-cell memory formation after mild COVID-19. The V gene end was trimmed by 6 bases and the J gene end by 3 bases; junction bases not matched to a gene: 2. This CDR3 contains 14 residues. The germline CDR1 and CDR2 sequences are SNHLY and FYNNEI. TCRdb re-derived calls from the 5' RACE reads in MiXCR, one entry per CDR3 protein. The profile shows 500,000 to 650,000 distinct CDR3 sequences, about 20% of them singletons. The chain links TRBV2 to TRBJ2-5, with 12 bases that match TRBD2. This receptor was taken from an adult woman who had mild COVID-19 (a few samples of this study predate the infection). Cell type and time point are not known. Sequences were obtained from PBMCs or a T cell subset sorted from them (not recorded which). For the CDR3, the DNA is TGTGCCAGCAGGCGGACTAGCGGGGAAGAGACCCAGTACTTC. Translating it yields CASRRTSGEETQYF.